The subject of this entry is one T cell receptor (beta chain). This record belongs to a study of blood T cell repertoires in COVID-19. Study-wide background: Some COVID-19 samples were acute and others convalescent; all came from the United States, Italy and Spain.

Authors' analysis steps: The assay estimated nucleated cells by amplifying reference gene primers. Method: immunoSEQ multiplex PCR; TCRdb's copy keeps in-frame clones and lacks some. The V and J calls and clone size were taken over from that table, and D and trimming were inferred from the DNA. This table holds approximately 74,000 clones, 80% to 90% found once. The clonotype was recovered from a woman at least 80 years old with active or convalescent COVID-19. The source material was peripheral blood.

The CDR3 coding sequence is TGTGCCTCCGCCCGTGGAGACAGGGGGGGTCAAGAGACCCAGTACTTC. Its protein is CASARGDRGGQETQYF. The chain couples TRBV19 to TRBJ2-5; TRBD1 matches at 9 bases. The CDR3 has 16 residues. Germline loops: CDR1 LNHDA, CDR2 SQIVND (reference sequence). J lost 2 bases, V lost 11 bases, and 15 bases had no gene match.